Shown below are 5 T cell receptor beta chains from a single sample sequenced in a study of shared clonotypes between healthy human individuals. This table comes from immunoSEQ multiplex PCR, and its TCRdb copy is limited to in-frame clones, with some not included. The data show 600,000 to 750,000 clones, with around 72% seen just once and under 2% held by the top ten. The material sequenced was memory CD4+ T cells sorted from blood. Subset meaning: CD45RA-negative fraction. The receptor source for this set is a woman younger than 45 in good health.

V and J are TRBV7-9 and TRBJ2-2, with 8 bases identical to TRBD2. Germline V CDR1 and CDR2: SEHNR, FQNEAQ (reference sequence). Losses at the gene ends were 6 bases for V and 4 bases for J; bases not matched to a gene: 10. The CDR3 sequence is 16 residues long. Here the CDR3 reads CASRPPGLESTGELFF. The CDR3 DNA sequence: TGTGCCAGCAGACCACCGGGACTAGAATCCACCGGGGAGCTGTTTTTT.

This clone was seen only a few times. This chain connects TRBV28 to TRBJ2-5; TRBD2 matches at 8 bases. The CDR3 is made up of 15 amino acids. Trimming cost V 7 bases and J 5 bases; bases outside gene matches: 12. The germline V gene encodes CDR1 MDHEN and CDR2 SYDVKM. Written as DNA, the CDR3 is TGTGCCAGCACGAGCAATCGAGCGGGAGCGGAGACCCAGTACTTC. Amino acid sequence: CASTSNRAGAETQYF.

The chain is built from TRBV6-6 and TRBJ2-6, with D perhaps matching TRBD2 (6 bases). Germline V gene sequence: CDR1 MNHNY, CDR2 SVGAGI (reference sequence). The CDR3 runs to 15 residues. With 6 bases removed from V and 0 bases from J, the gap between germline ends came to 9 bases. The CDR3 nucleotides read TGTGCCAGCAGCTCGGGGGACTCTGGGGCCAACGTCCTGACTTTC. Encoded protein: CASSSGDSGANVLTF.

This clone was found a few times. This sequence joins TRBV27 and TRBJ1-1, with 8 bases that match TRBD1. From germline, CDR1 is MNHEY and CDR2 SMNVEV (reference sequence). This CDR3 contains 12 residues. The J segment lost 8 bases and the V segment lost 7 bases, leaving 6 bases of the junction unmatched. The CDR3 bases are TGTGCCAGCAACCAAGGGACAGGCGAAGCTTTCTTT. Translated: CASNQGTGEAFF.

The chain employs TRBV5-1 and TRBJ2-7; 7 nucleotides align to TRBD2. The CDR3 runs to 14 residues. Germline V gives CDR1 SGHRS, CDR2 YFSETQ. Trimming took 5 bases from V and 3 from J; bases not matched to a gene: 8. CDR3 in DNA: TGCGCCAGCAGGGTATGGGGCGGGGGCTACGAGCAGTACTTC. Amino acids: CASRVWGGGYEQYF.